What follows are 9 T cell receptor beta chains derived from one specimen sequenced in a study of T cells after yellow fever vaccination. Each CDR3 protein is one row after TCRdb ran MiXCR on the 5' RACE reads. The sample yields a few hundred thousand distinct CDR3 sequences, less than 20% seen once. Sequencing used PBMCs, obtained 15 days after the yellow fever booster vaccination. The receptors stem from a man aged 25-45 years who received the YFV17D yellow fever vaccine.

The chain employs TRBV12-3 or TRBV12-4 and TRBJ2-7, with D uncertain. The CDR3 has 12 residues. Trimming took off 3 bases at V and 7 bases at J, with 10 bases between the two ends. CDR3 in DNA: TGTGCCAGCAGTTTTCAGTTTCATGAGCAGTACTTC. It encodes CASSFQFHEQYF.

The rearrangement uses TRBV6-2 or TRBV6-3 and TRBJ2-3; D is ambiguous. Trimming pared 7 bases from V and 3 bases from J, leaving 8 bases between. The CDR3 length is 12 residues. Germline CDR1 MNHEY, CDR2 SVGEGT. CDR3 nucleotides: TGTGCCAGCACCTTAGGGACAGATACGCAGTATTTT. This codes for CASTLGTDTQYF.

This clonotype was recorded many times. The genes are TRBV6-1 and TRBJ2-1, with TRBD2 matching 8 bases. The V and J ends lost 6 bases and 0 bases, in that order; junction bases with no gene match: 4. Germline values: CDR1 MNHNS, CDR2 SASEGT. The CDR3 length is 15 residues. CDR3 nucleotide sequence: TGTGCCAGCAGCGTTAGCGGGGCCTCCTACAATGAGCAGTTCTTC. It yields the protein CASSVSGASYNEQFF.

The chain carries TRBV20-1 and TRBJ2-7; 11 nucleotides match TRBD2. The CDR3 is 15 residues long. Germline CDR1 reads DFQATT; CDR2 reads SNEGSKA (reference sequence). The V and J ends lost 3 bases and 0 bases, in that order; junction bases with no gene match: 4. The CDR3 loop is CSARTSGISSYEQYF. Here the CDR3 DNA reads TGCAGTGCTAGGACTAGCGGGATAAGCTCCTACGAGCAGTACTTC.

This clonotype was seen only a few times. The chain is built from TRBV7-2 and TRBJ1-4, with TRBD1 matching 9 bases. Germline CDR1 SGHTA, CDR2 FQGNSA. V shed 3 bases, J shed 5 bases, and the junction held 7 bases outside the gene matches. There are 16 residues in the CDR3. In DNA form, the CDR3 reads TGTGCCAGCAGCTTTTTTTTCGGGACAGGGAATGAAAAACTGTTTTTT. Its protein product is CASSFFFGTGNEKLFF.

The chain combines TRBV5-1 with TRBJ2-7; TRBD2 aligns across 10 bases. The CDR3 runs 15 residues. Trimming took 3 bases from V and 3 from J; bases not matched to a gene: 6. Per the germline V gene, CDR1 is SGHRS and CDR2 is YFSETQ. The CDR3 spells CASSSGLAQFYEQYF. Here the CDR3 DNA reads TGCGCCAGCAGCTCGGGACTAGCGCAATTCTACGAGCAGTACTTC.

This clonotype has just a few counts. The chain carries TRBV6-1 and TRBJ2-6, with unresolved D. From germline, CDR1 is MNHNS and CDR2 SASEGT. The CDR3 consists of 15 residues. V lost 5 bases and J 0 bases, leaving 8 bases between the germline ends. CDR3 residues: CASSPRTSGANVLTF. DNA of the CDR3: TGTGCCAGCAGTCCTCGTACCTCTGGGGCCAACGTCCTGACTTTC.

A remark on this clonotype: One junction end disagrees with the germline gene, perhaps due to a read error. The chain couples TRBV19 to TRBJ2-2, with D possibly TRBD1 on 6 matching bases. Germline V gene sequence: CDR1 LNHDA, CDR2 SQIVND (reference sequence). The CDR3 contains 15 residues. The DNA of the CDR3 is TGTGCGAGTAAGCCACTAGGGGGAAACACCGGGGAGCTGTTTTTT. It encodes CASKPLGGNTGELFF.

This clonotype was found a few times. The chain has TRBV30 and TRBJ2-2; TRBD1 is a possible D gene (5 bases). V shed 8 bases and J shed 6 bases, with 22 bases lying between them. The CDR3 loop spans 15 amino acids. Germline V CDR1 and CDR2: GTSNPN, SVGIG (reference sequence). CDR3: CATEGVDVGPGELFF. CDR3 DNA sequence: TGTGCCACCGAAGGCGTCGATGTGGGGCCCGGGGAGCTGTTTTTT.